A selection of T cell receptor beta chains follows, all from one sample in a study of blood T cell repertoires in COVID-19. Here immunoSEQ multiplex PCR was the method, and the copy in TCRdb shows in-frame clones only, minus some. The sample consists of tens of thousands of clones, around 73% of them appearing once. The sequencing sample was made of PBMCs or T cells enriched from blood (not recorded which). The receptors were sampled from a woman aged 45-65 years with acute COVID-19. CDR3s include the opening cysteine and the closing phenylalanine or tryptophan. The D gene is left open where the match is weak. Rows give clone size only sometimes, using once, few, many, or a class for an expanded clone.

d_call	v_call	j_call	clone_size	cdr3_nt	cdr3_aa
-	TRBV9	TRBJ1-4	once	TGTGCCAGCAGCGTAGCTCCAGGGTTAGGAGAACTGTTTTTT	CASSVAPGLGELFF
TRBD2	TRBV5-1	TRBJ2-3	-	TGCGCCAGCAGAAGTAGCGGGGCTGTCTACACAGATACGCAGTATTTT	CASRSSGAVYTDTQYF
-	TRBV5-1	TRBJ2-1	-	TGCGCCAGCGGAGGGACTGGCAATGAGCAGTTCTTC	CASGGTGNEQFF
TRBD1	TRBV6-5	TRBJ1-1	once	TGTGCCAGCAGTTACGACAGGGGGAACACTGAAGCTTTCTTT	CASSYDRGNTEAFF
TRBD2	TRBV19	TRBJ2-1	-	TGTGCCAGTAGCCTACAAACAGCGGGACTAGCGGGGAACAATGAGCAGTTCTTC	CASSLQTAGLAGNNEQFF
-	TRBV2	TRBJ2-3	-	TGTGCCAGCAGTGATTGGGCGGGATCCACAGATACGCAGTATTTT	CASSDWAGSTDTQYF
-	TRBV6-5	TRBJ2-7	-	TGTGCCAGCAGCTCTGGGGCGGGACAGAAGTACTTC	CASSSGAGQKYF
-	TRBV30	TRBJ1-1	-	TGTGCCGGAGACCCGCAGGGGAACACTGAAGCTTTCTTT	CAGDPQGNTEAFF
TRBD2	TRBV28	TRBJ2-3	-	TGTGCCAGCAGCCCTGGACTAGCGGTCAGCACAGATACGCAGTATTTT	CASSPGLAVSTDTQYF
TRBD1	TRBV12-3/TRBV12-4	TRBJ1-6	-	TGTGCCAGCAGTCTAAGTCAGGGGGCGAGGGTCCACTTT	CASSLSQGARVHF
TRBD1	TRBV15	TRBJ1-5	-	TGTGCCACCAGCTCACCGCGGACAGGGGGTAGCAATCAGCCCCAGCATTTT	CATSSPRTGGSNQPQHF
TRBD1	TRBV6-6	TRBJ2-7	-	TGTGCCAGCACTCCACCACAGGGGAGTCCCTACGAGCAGTACTTC	CASTPPQGSPYEQYF
-	TRBV5-6	TRBJ2-3	-	TGTGCCAGCAGCTTGATGGCCCACCTGGGCACGGCAGATACGCAGTATTTT	CASSLMAHLGTADTQYF
-	TRBV4-1	TRBJ2-1	-	TGCGCCAGCAGCCTAGAGGGGCCTGCCAGCTCCTACAATGAGCAGTTCTTC	CASSLEGPASSYNEQFF
TRBD2	TRBV7-9	TRBJ2-7	once	TGTGCCAGCAGCTGGGGAGGGGACGCAAGGTACGAGCAGTACTTC	CASSWGGDARYEQYF
-	TRBV28	TRBJ1-3	few	TGTGCCAGCAGTCCGTGGACTTCCGAAAGAAACACCATATATTTT	CASSPWTSERNTIYF
TRBD1	TRBV14	TRBJ2-1	-	TGTGCCAGCAGCCAAGATTTACTTAGTCGACAGGGCGGGCAGTTCTTC	CASSQDLLSRQGGQFF
-	TRBV9	TRBJ2-7	-	TGTGCCAGCAGCCCCCGCTGGGGCAGGGCGAGGGAGCAGTACTTC	CASSPRWGRAREQYF
TRBD1	TRBV5-5	TRBJ1-2	-	TGTGCCAGCAGCTTGGTACTGGGACAGGGTGTAGGGGGCTACACCTTC	CASSLVLGQGVGGYTF
-	TRBV29-1	TRBJ1-1	-	TGCAGCGTTGAAGAAGCAGGGAACACTGAAGCTTTCTTT	CSVEEAGNTEAFF
TRBD2	TRBV4-2	TRBJ2-1	-	TGTGCCAGCAGCCAAGAGCTAGCGGGGGGGCTGGGCAATGAGCAGTTCTTC	CASSQELAGGLGNEQFF
-	TRBV19	TRBJ1-2	-	TGTGCCAGTAGTCGAGTGGGGGGGACTAACTATGGCTACACCTTC	CASSRVGGTNYGYTF
TRBD1	TRBV7-9	TRBJ1-4	-	TGTGCCAGCAGCTCCCCATTCCGGGACAGCCATAATGAAAAACTGTTTTTT	CASSSPFRDSHNEKLFF
-	TRBV11-2	TRBJ1-2	-	TGTGCCAGCAGCTTCAGGGGCGGCTACACCTTC	CASSFRGGYTF
-	TRBV18	TRBJ2-6	-	TGTGCCAGCTCACCCCCCGGCTCTGGGGCCAACGTCCTGACTTTC	CASSPPGSGANVLTF
-	TRBV6-1	TRBJ1-5	-	TGTGCCAGCAGTGACGGAGGGGAAAATCAGCCCCAGCATTTT	CASSDGGENQPQHF
-	TRBV2	TRBJ2-7	-	TGTGCCAGCAGTGACCGCTACTCCTACGAGCAGTACTTC	CASSDRYSYEQYF
TRBD1	TRBV9	TRBJ1-2	-	TGTGCCAGCAGCGCCATAACGACAGGGTACGGCTACACCTTC	CASSAITTGYGYTF
-	TRBV12-3/TRBV12-4	TRBJ1-1	-	TGTGCCAGCAGACCCTCGGGGATCACTGAAGCTTTCTTT	CASRPSGITEAFF
-	TRBV18	TRBJ2-1	-	TGTGCCAGCTCGCAGGACTATCTCTGGCGGGGGCCCACCTACAGTGAGCAGTTCTTC	CASSQDYLWRGPTYSEQFF
TRBD1	TRBV3-1/TRBV3-2	TRBJ1-6	-	TGTGCCAGCAGCCGGGACAGGGGCCGGGCTAATTCACCCCTCCACTTT	CASSRDRGRANSPLHF
-	TRBV5-1	TRBJ1-2	-	TGCGCCAGCAGCGCCGACACGGGGGGTGACTATGGCTACACCTTC	CASSADTGGDYGYTF
TRBD1	TRBV19	TRBJ1-2	-	TGTGCCAGTAGTATAGCCCCCCAGGGGGCGGGTGGCTACACCTTC	CASSIAPQGAGGYTF
-	TRBV28	TRBJ1-5	-	TGTGCCAGCAGTTTTCTTGACAGTTATAGCAATCAGCCCCAGCATTTT	CASSFLDSYSNQPQHF
TRBD1	TRBV5-1	TRBJ1-1	-	TGCGCCAGCAGCTTGGGGAGACAGGGGGCGGCTGAAGCTTTCTTT	CASSLGRQGAAEAFF
-	TRBV4-2	TRBJ2-7	-	TGTGCCAGCAGCCAAGATCCGGGCGAGCAGTACTTC	CASSQDPGEQYF
-	TRBV6-4	TRBJ1-2	-	TGTGCCAGCAGTGACTCGTGGACGGAAAGTGGAGGCTATGGCTACACCTTC	CASSDSWTESGGYGYTF
TRBD1	TRBV7-2	TRBJ1-5	-	TGTGCCAGCAGCTTGCGGAGGCGAGACAGGGGGCTCACGGTTCAGCCCCAGCATTTT	CASSLRRRDRGLTVQPQHF
TRBD1	TRBV14	TRBJ2-7	-	TGTGCCAGCAGCCCGTACGTAGGACAGGGTCTTCTCGAGCAGTACTTC	CASSPYVGQGLLEQYF
TRBD1	TRBV29-1	TRBJ1-2	few	TGCAGCGAAGGGGGCGACTATGGCTACACCTTC	CSEGGDYGYTF
-	TRBV11-3	TRBJ1-1	-	TGTGCCAGCAGCTTAGTAAGCAGGTCTGAAGCTTTCTTT	CASSLVSRSEAFF
-	TRBV28	TRBJ1-4	-	TGTGCCAGCAGTTTACAGGGAAGTGAAAAACTGTTTTTT	CASSLQGSEKLFF
-	TRBV12-3/TRBV12-4	TRBJ1-2	-	TGTGCCAGCAGAACCCCCCCTGACAAGGGCTACACCTTC	CASRTPPDKGYTF
TRBD1	TRBV27	TRBJ1-2	-	TGTGCCAGCAGTCCGGGACAGGGGGCTTCCTATGGCTACACCTTC	CASSPGQGASYGYTF